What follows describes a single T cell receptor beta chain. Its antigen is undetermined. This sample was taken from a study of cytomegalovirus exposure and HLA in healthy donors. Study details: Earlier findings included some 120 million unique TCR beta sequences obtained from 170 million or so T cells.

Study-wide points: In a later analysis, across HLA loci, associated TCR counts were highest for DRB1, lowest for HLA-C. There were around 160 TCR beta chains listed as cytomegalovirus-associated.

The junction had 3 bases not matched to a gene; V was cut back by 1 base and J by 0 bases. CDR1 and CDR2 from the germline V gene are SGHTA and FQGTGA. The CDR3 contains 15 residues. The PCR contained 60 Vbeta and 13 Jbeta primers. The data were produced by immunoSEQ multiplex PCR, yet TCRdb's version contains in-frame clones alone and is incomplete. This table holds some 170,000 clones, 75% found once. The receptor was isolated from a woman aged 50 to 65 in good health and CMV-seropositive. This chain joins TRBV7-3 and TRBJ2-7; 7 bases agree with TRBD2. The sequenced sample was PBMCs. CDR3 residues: CASSLIWGGSYEQYF. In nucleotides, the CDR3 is TGTGCCAGCAGCTTAATTTGGGGGGGCTCCTACGAGCAGTACTTC.